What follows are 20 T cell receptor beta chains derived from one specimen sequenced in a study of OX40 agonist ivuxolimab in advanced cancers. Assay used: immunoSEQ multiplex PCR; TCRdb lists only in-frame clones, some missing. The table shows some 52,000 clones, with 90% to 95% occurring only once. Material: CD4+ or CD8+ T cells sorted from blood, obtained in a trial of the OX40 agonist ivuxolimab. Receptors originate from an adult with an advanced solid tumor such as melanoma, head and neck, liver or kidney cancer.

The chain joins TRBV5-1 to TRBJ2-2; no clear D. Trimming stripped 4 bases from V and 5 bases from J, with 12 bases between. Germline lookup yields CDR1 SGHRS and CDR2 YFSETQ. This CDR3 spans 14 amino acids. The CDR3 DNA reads TGCGCCAGCAGCCTACCCCCAGAGACCGGGGAGCTGTTTTTT. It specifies CASSLPPETGELFF.

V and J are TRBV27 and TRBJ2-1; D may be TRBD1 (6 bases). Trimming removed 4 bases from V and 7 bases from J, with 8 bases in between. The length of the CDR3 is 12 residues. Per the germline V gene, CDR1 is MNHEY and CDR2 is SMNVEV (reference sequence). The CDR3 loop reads CASSSRGNEQFF. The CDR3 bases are TGTGCCAGCAGTTCTAGGGGGAATGAGCAGTTCTTC.

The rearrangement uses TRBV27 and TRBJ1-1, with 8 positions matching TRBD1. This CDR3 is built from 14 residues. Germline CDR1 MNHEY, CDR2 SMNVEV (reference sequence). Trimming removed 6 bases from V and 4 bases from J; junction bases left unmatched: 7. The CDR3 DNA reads TGTGCCAGCAGACGTGGACAGGGTACCACTGAAGCTTTCTTT. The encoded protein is CASRRGQGTTEAFF.

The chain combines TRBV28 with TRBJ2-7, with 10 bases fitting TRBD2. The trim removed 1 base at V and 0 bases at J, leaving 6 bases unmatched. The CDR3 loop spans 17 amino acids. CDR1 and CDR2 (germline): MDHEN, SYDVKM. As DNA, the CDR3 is TGTGCCAGCAGTTTATCTCTTGGGACTAGCGCCTCCTACGAGCAGTACTTC. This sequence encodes CASSLSLGTSASYEQYF.

CDR3 coding DNA: TGTGCCAGCAGCGTAGATTACGGGGAGCTGTTTTTT. Translated: CASSVDYGELFF. The chain is built from TRBV9 and TRBJ2-2; no reliable D call. CDR3 length: 12 amino acids. Germline CDR1 is SGDLS and CDR2 is YYNGEE. The V gene lost 0 bases and the J gene lost 7 bases, with 4 bases spanning the gap.

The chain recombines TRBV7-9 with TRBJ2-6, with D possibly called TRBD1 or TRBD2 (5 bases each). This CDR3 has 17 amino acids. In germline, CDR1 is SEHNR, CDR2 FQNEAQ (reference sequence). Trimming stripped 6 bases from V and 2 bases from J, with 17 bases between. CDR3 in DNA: TGTGCCAGCAGTCTTTGGGGGTACGGAACTGGGGCCAACGTCCTGACTTTC. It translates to CASSLWGYGTGANVLTF.

This CDR3 reads CASSAQHTNTGELFF. CDR3 DNA sequence: TGTGCCAGCAGCGCCCAACACACGAACACCGGGGAGCTGTTTTTT. This chain connects TRBV9 to TRBJ2-2; no clear D gene. This CDR3 region has 15 residues. Germline values: CDR1 SGDLS, CDR2 YYNGEE. The V end lost 3 bases, the J end lost 0 bases, and 9 bases lay between the germline ends.

CDR3: CASSLDEADTQYF. CDR3 sequence (DNA): TGTGCCAGCAGCTTAGACGAAGCAGATACGCAGTATTTT. This chain connects TRBV5-4 to TRBJ2-3; D unclear. With 2 bases removed from V and 4 bases from J, the gap between germline ends came to 8 bases. This CDR3 is built from 13 residues. CDR1 and CDR2 from the germline V gene are SGHNT and YYREEE (reference sequence).

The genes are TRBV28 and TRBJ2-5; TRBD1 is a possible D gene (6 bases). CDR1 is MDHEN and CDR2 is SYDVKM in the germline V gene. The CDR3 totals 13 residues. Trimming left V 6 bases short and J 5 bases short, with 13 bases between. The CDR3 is CASSPSQGETQYF. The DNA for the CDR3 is TGTGCCAGCAGCCCCAGTCAGGGGGAGACCCAGTACTTC.

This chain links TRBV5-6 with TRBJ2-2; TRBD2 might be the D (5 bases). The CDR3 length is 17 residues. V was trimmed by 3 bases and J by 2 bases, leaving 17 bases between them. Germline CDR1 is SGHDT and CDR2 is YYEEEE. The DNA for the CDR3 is TGTGCCAGCAGCTCCCCCACGGGGATAGAAAACACCGGGGAGCTGTTTTTT. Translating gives CASSSPTGIENTGELFF. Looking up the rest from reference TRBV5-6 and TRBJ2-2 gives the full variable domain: DAGVTQSPTHLIKTRGQQVTLRCSPKSGHDTVSWYQQALGQGPQFIFQYYEEEERQRGNFPDRFSGHQFPNYSSELNVNALLLGDSALYLCASSSPTGIENTGELFFGEGSRLTVL.

The CDR3 DNA is TGTGCCAGCAGCTTAGATGTGAGCGGGAGGACCTACGAGCAGTACTTC. This sequence encodes CASSLDVSGRTYEQYF. The chain couples TRBV11-2 to TRBJ2-7; 9 positions agree with TRBD2. CDR3 length: 16 amino acids. Germline trimming cut 0 bases from V and 2 bases from J; bases unmatched to any gene: 5. Germline CDR1 reads SGHAT; CDR2 reads FQNNGV.

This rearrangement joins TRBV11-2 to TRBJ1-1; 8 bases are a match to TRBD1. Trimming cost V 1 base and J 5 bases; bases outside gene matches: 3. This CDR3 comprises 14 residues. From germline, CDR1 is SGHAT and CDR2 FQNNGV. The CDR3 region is CASSLAGGRTEAFF. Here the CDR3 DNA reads TGTGCCAGCAGCTTAGCAGGGGGCCGGACTGAAGCTTTCTTT.

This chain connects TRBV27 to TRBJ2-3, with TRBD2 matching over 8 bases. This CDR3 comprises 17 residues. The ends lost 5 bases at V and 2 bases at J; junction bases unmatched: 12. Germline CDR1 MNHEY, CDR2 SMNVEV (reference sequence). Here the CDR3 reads CASSETPGLGNTDTQYF. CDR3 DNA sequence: TGTGCCAGCAGTGAAACACCGGGACTAGGGAACACAGATACGCAGTATTTT.

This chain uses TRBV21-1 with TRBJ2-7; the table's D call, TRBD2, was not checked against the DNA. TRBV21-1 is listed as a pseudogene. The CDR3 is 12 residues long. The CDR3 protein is CATSGLPYEQYF. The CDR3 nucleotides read TGTGCCACCTCGGGACTACCTTACGAGCAGTACTTC.

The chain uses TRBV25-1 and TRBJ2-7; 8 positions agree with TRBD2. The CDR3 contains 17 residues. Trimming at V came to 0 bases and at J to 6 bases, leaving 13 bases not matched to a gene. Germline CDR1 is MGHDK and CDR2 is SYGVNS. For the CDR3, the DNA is TGTGCCAGCAGTGAATATATGTCGTCGGGAGGGGGAGGCGAGCAGTACTTC. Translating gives CASSEYMSSGGGGEQYF.

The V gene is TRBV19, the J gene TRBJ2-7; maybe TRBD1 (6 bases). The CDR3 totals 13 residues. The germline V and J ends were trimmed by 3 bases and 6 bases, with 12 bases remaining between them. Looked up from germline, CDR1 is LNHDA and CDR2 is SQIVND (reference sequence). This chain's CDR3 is CASSMGAAGEQYF. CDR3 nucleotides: TGTGCCAGTAGTATGGGGGCTGCGGGCGAGCAGTACTTC.

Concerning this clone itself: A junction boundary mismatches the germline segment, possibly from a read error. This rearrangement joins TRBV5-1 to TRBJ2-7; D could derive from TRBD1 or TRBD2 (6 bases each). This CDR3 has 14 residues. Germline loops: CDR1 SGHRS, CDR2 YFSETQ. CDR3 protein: CASTLGWGAHEQYF. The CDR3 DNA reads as TGCGCCAGCACCTTGGGTTGGGGGGCCCACGAGCAGTACTTC.

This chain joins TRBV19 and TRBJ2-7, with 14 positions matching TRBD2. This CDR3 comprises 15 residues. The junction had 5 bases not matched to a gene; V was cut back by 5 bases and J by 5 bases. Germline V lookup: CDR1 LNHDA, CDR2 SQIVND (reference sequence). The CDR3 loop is CASSVGLAGGNEQYF. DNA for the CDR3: TGTGCCAGTAGTGTCGGACTAGCGGGAGGAAACGAGCAGTACTTC.

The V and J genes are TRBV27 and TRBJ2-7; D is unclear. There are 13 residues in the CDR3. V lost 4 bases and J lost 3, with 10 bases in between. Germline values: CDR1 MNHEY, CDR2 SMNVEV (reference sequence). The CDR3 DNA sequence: TGTGCCAGCAGTTACCGGACGGACTACGAGCAGTACTTC. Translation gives CASSYRTDYEQYF.

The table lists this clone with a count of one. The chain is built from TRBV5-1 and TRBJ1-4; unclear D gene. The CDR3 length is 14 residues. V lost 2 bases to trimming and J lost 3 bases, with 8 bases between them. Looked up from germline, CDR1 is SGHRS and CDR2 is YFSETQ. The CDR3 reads CASSLPGANEKLFF. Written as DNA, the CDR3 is TGCGCCAGCAGCTTACCGGGAGCTAATGAAAAACTGTTTTTT.